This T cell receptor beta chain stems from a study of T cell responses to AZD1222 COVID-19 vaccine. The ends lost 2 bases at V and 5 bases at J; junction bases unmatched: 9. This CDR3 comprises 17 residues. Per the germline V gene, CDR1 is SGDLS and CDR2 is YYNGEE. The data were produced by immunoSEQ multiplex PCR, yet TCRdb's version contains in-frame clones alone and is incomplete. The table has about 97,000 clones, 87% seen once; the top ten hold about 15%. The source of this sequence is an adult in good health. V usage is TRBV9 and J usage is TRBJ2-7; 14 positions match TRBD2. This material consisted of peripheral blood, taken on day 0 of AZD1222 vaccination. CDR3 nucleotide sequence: TGTGCCAGCAGCGTGGGAGGGACTAGCGGGAGCATAAACGAGCAGTACTTC. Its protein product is CASSVGGTSGSINEQYF.